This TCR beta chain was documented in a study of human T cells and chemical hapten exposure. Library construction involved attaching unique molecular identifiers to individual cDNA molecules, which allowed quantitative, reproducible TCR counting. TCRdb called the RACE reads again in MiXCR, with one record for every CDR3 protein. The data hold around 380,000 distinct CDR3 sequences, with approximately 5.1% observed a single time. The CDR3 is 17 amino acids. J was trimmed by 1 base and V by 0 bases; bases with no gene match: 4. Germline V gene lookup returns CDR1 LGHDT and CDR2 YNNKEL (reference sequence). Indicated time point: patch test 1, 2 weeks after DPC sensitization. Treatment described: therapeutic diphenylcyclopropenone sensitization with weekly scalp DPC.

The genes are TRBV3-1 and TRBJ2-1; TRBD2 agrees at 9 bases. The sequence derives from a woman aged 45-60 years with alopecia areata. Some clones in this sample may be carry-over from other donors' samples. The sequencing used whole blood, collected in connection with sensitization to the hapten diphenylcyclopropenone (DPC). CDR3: CASSQEGTSPSYNEQFF. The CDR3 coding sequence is TGTGCCAGCAGCCAAGAAGGGACTAGCCCGTCCTACAATGAGCAGTTCTTC.